A selection of T cell receptor beta chains follows, all from one sample in a study of OX40 agonist ivuxolimab in advanced cancers. The protocol was immunoSEQ multiplex PCR, while the TCRdb copy is restricted to in-frame clones and leaves out a portion. Of approximately 65,000 clones in the sample, approximately 90% are singletons; the top ten hold approximately 0.99%. The starting material was CD4+ or CD8+ T cells sorted from blood, obtained in a trial of the OX40 agonist ivuxolimab. Every receptor here comes from an adult with an advanced solid tumor such as melanoma, head and neck, liver or kidney cancer. Both conserved end residues are part of each CDR3. D genes are given only for firm matches. Size tells how often a clone was seen (once, few, many) or the class of an expanded clone, and some rows leave it out.

size,V,J,D,CDR3,DNA
NA,TRBV6-1,TRBJ1-5,TRBD1,CAIRQGKQPQHF,TGTGCCATACGACAGGGTAAGCAGCCCCAGCATTTT
once,TRBV7-8,TRBJ1-5,TRBD1,CASRQGGRNQPQHF,TGTGCCAGCAGGCAGGGGGGTCGGAATCAGCCCCAGCATTTT
NA,TRBV11-2,TRBJ2-1,NA,CASSSPSGGPGAYNEQFF,TGTGCCAGCAGCTCACCCTCAGGCGGACCCGGGGCTTACAATGAGCAGTTCTTC
NA,TRBV5-8,TRBJ2-5,NA,CASSETGPQETQYF,TGTGCCAGCAGCGAAACAGGGCCACAAGAGACCCAGTACTTC
NA,TRBV4-1,TRBJ1-2,NA,CASSQAINRVDGYTF,TGCGCCAGCAGCCAGGCCATAAACAGGGTGGACGGCTACACCTTC
NA,TRBV11-2,TRBJ1-5,NA,CASSSTVGNQPQHF,TGTGCCAGCAGCTCGACAGTGGGAAATCAGCCCCAGCATTTT
NA,TRBV30,TRBJ2-7,NA,CAWSVQGNRFSYEQYF,TGTGCCTGGAGTGTACAAGGGAATCGATTTTCCTACGAGCAGTACTTC
NA,TRBV4-1,TRBJ2-7,NA,CASSHPGRSYEQYF,TGCGCCAGCAGCCACCCGGGCCGATCCTACGAGCAGTACTTC
NA,TRBV30,TRBJ2-2,TRBD2,CAWIAGYTGELFF,TGTGCCTGGATAGCGGGGTACACCGGGGAGCTGTTTTTT
NA,TRBV4-1,TRBJ2-7,TRBD2,CASSQDILAASSYEQYF,TGCGCCAGCAGCCAAGATATACTAGCGGCCAGCTCCTACGAGCAGTACTTC
NA,TRBV11-3,TRBJ2-5,NA,CASSLDSQETQYF,TGTGCCAGCAGCTTAGACAGCCAAGAGACCCAGTACTTC
NA,TRBV5-4,TRBJ1-2,NA,CASSFVLAGENGYTF,TGTGCCAGCAGCTTTGTTTTGGCAGGGGAAAATGGCTACACCTTC
NA,TRBV5-4,TRBJ2-7,TRBD1,CASSLAGQGFYEQYF,TGTGCCAGCAGCTTGGCGGGACAGGGTTTCTACGAGCAGTACTTC
once,TRBV7-9,TRBJ2-5,NA,CASSLTRGGETQYF,TGTGCCAGCAGCTTAACACGGGGTGGGGAGACCCAGTACTTC
NA,TRBV4-1,TRBJ1-1,NA,CASSQGTSRRTINPEGFF,TGCGCCAGCAGCCAAGGGACCAGTCGAAGGACGATCAATCCTGAGGGTTTCTTT
NA,TRBV4-1,TRBJ2-3,TRBD2,CASSQGPGLFSTDTQYF,TGCGCCAGCAGCCAGGGGCCGGGACTATTTAGCACAGATACGCAGTATTTT
NA,TRBV2,TRBJ2-4,NA,CASKWQGGIQYF,TGTGCCAGCAAGTGGCAGGGGGGCATTCAGTACTTC
NA,TRBV2,TRBJ2-3,NA,CASSDPPRTDTQYF,TGTGCCAGCAGTGACCCCCCTAGAACAGATACGCAGTATTTT
once,TRBV5-1,TRBJ2-7,TRBD2,CASSLGTSGVDEQYF,TGCGCCAGCAGCTTGGGGACTAGCGGGGTCGACGAGCAGTACTTC
NA,TRBV28,TRBJ1-4,TRBD1,CASSQGGTGDEKLFF,TGTGCCAGCAGCCAGGGGGGGACAGGGGATGAAAAACTGTTTTTT
NA,TRBV27,TRBJ2-1,NA,CASSSTGFNEQFF,TGTGCCAGCAGTTCCACAGGTTTCAATGAGCAGTTCTTC
NA,TRBV5-1,TRBJ2-3,TRBD2,CASSFAGESTDTQYF,TGCGCCAGCAGCTTCGCGGGGGAGAGCACAGATACGCAGTATTTT
NA,TRBV5-1,TRBJ2-5,NA,CASSPGGNGETQYF,TGCGCCAGCAGCCCGGGCGGTAACGGAGAGACCCAGTACTTC
NA,TRBV6-6,TRBJ2-7,NA,CASSYSGARPPYEQYF,TGTGCCAGCAGTTACTCCGGGGCCCGGCCACCCTACGAGCAGTACTTC
NA,TRBV6-5,TRBJ2-3,NA,CASRQGLGNTQYF,TGTGCCAGCAGGCAGGGACTGGGGAATACGCAGTATTTT
NA,TRBV14,TRBJ1-1,NA,CASSQGVRTEAFF,TGTGCCAGCAGCCAAGGGGTTCGGACTGAAGCTTTCTTT
NA,TRBV6-4,TRBJ1-4,NA,CASSEQIATNEKLFF,TGTGCCAGCAGTGAACAAATAGCAACTAATGAAAAACTGTTTTTT
NA,TRBV2,TRBJ2-2,TRBD1,CASRQGTTGELFF,TGTGCCAGCCGACAGGGAACCACCGGGGAGCTGTTTTTT
NA,TRBV6-1,TRBJ2-7,NA,CASILWGRTYEQYF,TGTGCCAGCATATTATGGGGACGGACCTACGAGCAGTACTTC
NA,TRBV2,TRBJ1-3,NA,CASSEGPADGNTIYF,TGTGCCAGCAGTGAAGGGCCGGCGGATGGAAACACCATATATTTT
NA,TRBV7-2,TRBJ1-3,TRBD1,CASSLDRGTGNTIYF,TGTGCCAGCAGCTTAGACAGGGGGACGGGAAACACCATATATTTT
NA,TRBV18,TRBJ2-7,TRBD1,CASSPQDRGTYEQYF,TGTGCCAGCTCACCACAGGACAGGGGAACGTACGAGCAGTACTTC
few,TRBV25-1,TRBJ1-2,TRBD1,CASSENPPGQGFGYTF,TGTGCCAGCAGTGAAAACCCTCCCGGACAGGGATTTGGCTACACCTTC
NA,TRBV5-1,TRBJ2-3,NA,CASSWLGQTDTQYF,TGCGCCAGCAGCTGGTTGGGGCAGACAGATACGCAGTATTTT
NA,TRBV5-4,TRBJ1-2,TRBD1,CASSSQGGNYGYTF,TGTGCCAGCAGCTCACAGGGGGGAAACTATGGCTACACCTTC
NA,TRBV21-1,TRBJ1-2,NA,CASSNEGQGEFYNYGYTF,TGTGCCAGCAGCAACGAGGGACAGGGGGAATTTTATAACTATGGCTACACCTTC
NA,TRBV6-1,TRBJ2-7,TRBD1,CASSFDRGAYEQYF,TGTGCCAGCAGTTTCGACAGGGGAGCCTACGAGCAGTACTTC
NA,TRBV19,TRBJ2-1,NA,CASTSTGTLMNEQFF,TGTGCCAGTACCTCGACAGGGACTCTGATGAATGAGCAGTTCTTC
NA,TRBV7-8,TRBJ1-3,NA,CASSPGGGSGNTIYF,TGTGCCAGCAGCCCCGGAGGGGGCTCTGGAAACACCATATATTTT
NA,TRBV12-2,TRBJ2-1,NA,CASRLVQHGGAYYNEQFF,TGTGCAAGTCGCTTAGTACAACACGGGGGAGCCTACTACAATGAGCAGTTCTTC
NA,TRBV10-1,TRBJ2-3,NA,CASSESLRTQYF,TGCGCCAGCAGTGAGTCGTTAAGGACGCAGTATTTT
NA,TRBV2,TRBJ1-4,NA,CASTDLNEKLFF,TGTGCCAGCACGGACCTTAATGAAAAACTGTTTTTT
NA,TRBV10-3,TRBJ2-3,NA,CASLGGGTDTQYF,TGTGCCAGCCTCGGGGGAGGCACAGATACGCAGTATTTT
NA,TRBV18,TRBJ1-1,NA,CASSPVGQMNTEAFF,TGTGCCAGCTCACCAGTAGGACAGATGAACACTGAAGCTTTCTTT
NA,TRBV4-1,TRBJ1-5,NA,CASSPEEQGNQPQHF,TGCGCCAGCAGCCCGGAGGAGCAGGGAAATCAGCCCCAGCATTTT
NA,TRBV6-5,TRBJ1-6,NA,CAISGSAYNSPLHF,TGTGCCATATCAGGGAGTGCCTATAATTCACCCCTCCACTTT
NA,TRBV7-9,TRBJ1-1,TRBD1,CASSPRGQMNTEAFF,TGTGCCAGCAGCCCACGGGGACAGATGAACACTGAAGCTTTCTTT
NA,TRBV7-2,TRBJ1-1,NA,CASTTRVYTEAFF,TGTGCCAGCACCACAAGGGTATACACTGAAGCTTTCTTT
NA,TRBV18,TRBJ1-4,TRBD1,CASSRDSDEKLFF,TGTGCCAGCTCGCGGGACAGCGATGAAAAACTGTTTTTT